The sequence of this T cell receptor beta chain was determined in a study of early T cells in non-severe SARS-CoV-2 infection. In the study overall: Unpaired chains resulted from sequencing bulk RNA of unsorted whole blood.

This clonotype was seen repeatedly, ten times or more. As part of library construction, unique molecular identifiers were attached to individual cDNA molecules. Each CDR3 protein is one row after TCRdb ran MiXCR on the 5' RACE reads. Among about 63,000 distinct CDR3 sequences listed, 13% were seen once. Germline loops: CDR1 MDHEN, CDR2 SYDVKM. Trimming removed 2 bases from V and 2 bases from J, with 9 bases in between. This CDR3 has 15 amino acids. Sample: whole blood. The chain combines TRBV28 with TRBJ1-4; D unclear. The origin of this receptor is an adult who was a healthcare worker with PCR-confirmed SARS-CoV-2 infection or an uninfected control (not recorded which). CDR3 nucleotides: TGTGCCAGCAGTTTAGAGGTGGTCACTAATGAAAAACTGTTTTTT. Translated: CASSLEVVTNEKLFF.